Listed here is a single T cell receptor (beta chain). Data came from immunoSEQ multiplex PCR; TCRdb stores just in-frame clones and leaves some out. This sample has 300,000 to 400,000 clones, with 90% found just once. These data originate in a study of blood T cell repertoires in COVID-19. The overall study: Nucleic acid was either cDNA or gDNA, and it came from T cells, B-cell-depleted T cells, or PBMCs.

This CDR3 contains 15 residues. Germline CDR1 and CDR2: MGHRA and YSYEKL. Deletions cut 1 base from V and 3 bases from J, with 12 bases between. Participants came from some 26 US areas, aged roughly 18 to 90 years. Participants had their cohort set by participant-reported clinical history. All exposed participants met a person with COVID-19 within 2 weeks before entering the study. The sample was PBMCs or T cells enriched from blood (not recorded which). This chain connects TRBV4-1 to TRBJ1-2, with TRBD1 as a possible D gene (6 bases). This TCR came from a woman aged 25 to 39 who had been exposed to COVID-19. CDR3 in amino acids: CASSQGHTGHYGYTF. The CDR3 DNA is TGCGCCAGCAGCCAAGGCCACACAGGGCACTATGGCTACACCTTC.